This TCR beta chain was documented in a study of control samples from healthy donors and cancer patients. Sequenced by immunoSEQ multiplex PCR; TCRdb stores in-frame clones only, minus some. The sample has around 14,000 clones; around three quarters are singletons. From germline, CDR1 is GTSNPN and CDR2 SVGIG (reference sequence). This CDR3 has 13 amino acids. Trimming took 5 bases from V and 1 from J; bases not matched to a gene: 5. The chain couples TRBV30 to TRBJ2-7, with 7 bases matching TRBD1. This receptor was obtained from a female donor with lung cancer. Input material: formalin-fixed, paraffin-embedded tissue. The DNA for the CDR3 is TGTGCCTGGCGTCGACAGGGTTCCTACGAGCAGTACTTC. This translates into CAWRRQGSYEQYF. The whole variable domain, filled in from reference TRBV30 and TRBJ2-7, reads SQTIHQWPATLVQPVGSPLSLECTVEGTSNPNLYWYRQAAGRGLQLLFYSVGIGQISSEVPQNLSASRPQDRQFILSSKKLLLSDSGFYLCAWRRQGSYEQYFGPGTRLTVT.